The T cell receptor (beta chain) described here comes from a study of response to subunit inactivated influenza vaccine (dated by TCRdb to between 2018 and 2020). Study-wide context: The study used deep quantitative T cell receptor repertoire profiling to track responses to a trivalent subunit inactivated influenza vaccine. What the authors observed across the whole study: The authors proposed that each seasonal influenza vaccination may bring in only a limited number of new T cells.

Library generation was performed with RT-PCR. These reads were obtained on an Illumina HiSeq 2500. TCRdb reanalyzed the raw reads on its own, using fastp at Q25 for trimming and MiXCR for clone calling, and kept in-frame beta chains. One record per CDR3 amino acid sequence lists the most common genes and DNA. The table for this sample lists 450,000 to 700,000 distinct CDR3 sequences; 13% to 15% of them were counted only once. 11% of the sample is held by the ten biggest clonotypes. This clonotype has at least ten counts. Its antigen is still unknown. Base qualities were left out, and no much larger clone turns up one base away. The CDR3 measures 12 amino acids from cysteine to phenylalanine. The CDR3 DNA has 36 bases and is translated from base 1. The junction carries 11 bases between V and J, which are trimmed by 4 bases and 8 bases respectively.

The sequence links TRBV12-3 or TRBV12-4 to TRBJ1-2, with an unclear D gene assignment. The sample here was PBMCs from blood, taken approximately 13 days after vaccination. The sequence derives from a man between 50 and 59 years old who received an inactivated influenza vaccine. Donor details come from another sample of the same person, matched by shared clones. The CDR3 amino acid sequence is: CASSSYGPGYTF. The DNA reads as follows: TGTGCCAGCAGTTCATACGGGCCCGGCTACACCTTC.